This T cell receptor beta chain was obtained from a study of regulatory T cells in long-lasting Graves disease. The CDR3 has 13 residues. V trimming: 10 bases; J trimming: 1 base; junction bases outside the gene matches: 7. Per germline, CDR1 MDHEN and CDR2 SYDVKM. Time point indicated: persistent/refractory GD, antithyroid drugs over 5 years with positive TRAb. The TCR library used RNA extracted from PBMCs. Library construction for TCR beta used iRepertoire HTBI primers and Arm-PCR of CDR3 regions. TCRdb processed the multiplex PCR reads anew with MiXCR; each CDR3 protein has one entry. This table has almost 350,000 distinct CDR3 sequences, around 19% appearing once. This clonotype occurred many times.

The chain employs TRBV28 and TRBJ2-7, with 7 bases identical to TRBD1. This clonotype was sampled from a female donor with Graves disease. The sample was peripheral blood mononuclear cells (PBMCs), taken when the disease was refractory, from a patient treated with antithyroid drugs. The CDR3 loop is CATQKQGSYEQYF. DNA for the CDR3: TGTGCCACACAGAAACAGGGGTCCTACGAGCAGTACTTC.